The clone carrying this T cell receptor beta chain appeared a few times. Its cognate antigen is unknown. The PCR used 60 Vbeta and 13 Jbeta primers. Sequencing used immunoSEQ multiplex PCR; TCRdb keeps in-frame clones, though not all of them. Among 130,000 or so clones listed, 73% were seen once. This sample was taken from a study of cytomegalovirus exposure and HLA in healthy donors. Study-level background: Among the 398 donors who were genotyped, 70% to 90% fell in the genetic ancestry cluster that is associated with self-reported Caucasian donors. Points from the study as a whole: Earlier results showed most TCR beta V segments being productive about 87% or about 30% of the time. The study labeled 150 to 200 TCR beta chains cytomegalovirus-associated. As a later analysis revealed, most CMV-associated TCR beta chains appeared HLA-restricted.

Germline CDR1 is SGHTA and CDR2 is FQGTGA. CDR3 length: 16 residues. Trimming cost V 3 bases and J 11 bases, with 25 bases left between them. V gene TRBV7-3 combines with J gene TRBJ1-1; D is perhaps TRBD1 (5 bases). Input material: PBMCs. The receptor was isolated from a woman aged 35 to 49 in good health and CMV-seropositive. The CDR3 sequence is CASSFEPGARGPGAFF. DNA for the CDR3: TGTGCCAGCAGCTTTGAGCCCGGGGCGCGGGGACCTGGGGCTTTCTTT.